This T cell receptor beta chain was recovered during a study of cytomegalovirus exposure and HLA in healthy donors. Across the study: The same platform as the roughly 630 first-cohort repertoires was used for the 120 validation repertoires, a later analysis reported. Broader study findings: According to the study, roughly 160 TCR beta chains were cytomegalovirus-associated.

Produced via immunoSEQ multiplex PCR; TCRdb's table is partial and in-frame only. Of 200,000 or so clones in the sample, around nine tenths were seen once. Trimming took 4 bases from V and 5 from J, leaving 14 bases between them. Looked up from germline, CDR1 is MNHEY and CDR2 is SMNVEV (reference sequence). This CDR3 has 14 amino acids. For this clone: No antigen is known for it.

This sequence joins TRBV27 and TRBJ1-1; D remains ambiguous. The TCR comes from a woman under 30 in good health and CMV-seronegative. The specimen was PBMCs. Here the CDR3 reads CASSSVNTMTEAFF. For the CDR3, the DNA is TGTGCCAGCAGTTCCGTTAACACCATGACTGAAGCTTTCTTT.